This TCR beta chain was identified during a study of T cell changes during pregnancy in multiple sclerosis. In germline, CDR1 is KGHSY, CDR2 FQNENV. The length of the CDR3 is 14 residues. Trimming took 6 bases from V and 0 from J; bases not matched to a gene: 4. The table came from immunoSEQ multiplex PCR; TCRdb's copy has only in-frame clones and leaves some out. The sample carries tens of thousands of clones, about 93% recorded once. The sequence derives from a female donor in good health, enrolled as a control in a pregnancy study. This sample comprised CD4+ T cells from peripheral blood mononuclear cells, obtained after pregnancy. This sequence joins TRBV16 and TRBJ2-7; 8 nucleotides match TRBD1. In DNA form, the CDR3 reads TGTGCCAGCAGGCGGACAGGGCTCTCCTACGAGCAGTACTTC. Amino acids: CASRRTGLSYEQYF.